This entry describes one TCR beta chain. There are a few counts of this clone. The antigen this receptor binds is unknown. Per-nucleotide qualities are absent, and no much larger clonotype sits a single base away. The V and J ends are trimmed by 2 bases and 10 bases, leaving 13 bases between them. Reading the germline V gene gives CDR1 SGHRS and CDR2 YFSETQ. The CDR3 sequence holds 14 residues, the cysteine and phenylalanine included. Only the CDR3 DNA is retained, 42 bases long and in frame from the first base. The data were obtained in a study of cytotoxic CD8 clonotypes in ibrutinib-treated CLL (dated by TCRdb to 2020 to 2022). Background on the whole study: In this cohort, around 15 patients were treatment-naive and more than 9 were relapsed/refractory, while 17 to 18 had unmutated IGHV. Cryopreserved peripheral blood mononuclear cells were collected before treatment, at response, and at either disease progression or sustained remission. Every remission and progressive disease sample was obtained while ibrutinib was still being received by the patients. Longitudinal samples were obtainable from about 30% of the roughly 90 participants in the trial. On average, each sample had approximately 260,000 productive templates and around 100,000 productive rearrangements. The response samples were drawn at a median of approximately twelve months into treatment, with a range of about 6 to 36 months. Partial responses were observed in some 24 patients and complete responses in 2; after a median follow-up of 68 months, remission was maintained in some 14 patients and progression was observed in approximately 12. What the authors observed across the whole study: Baseline clonality exceeded that of age-matched healthy donors and correlated strongly with circulating CD8+ T-cell counts. Public clonotypes were rare and either shrank or stayed stable during treatment, and the rise in clonality at ibrutinib response reflected expansion of private clonotypes. Sampling times were not matched between patients in sustained remission and patients whose disease was progressing, and lymph node repertoires were not examined. Clonality increased at ibrutinib response, stayed stable in sustained remission, and fell back toward baseline at progression.

Interpreted using the paper, the time point label stands for: about a year on ibrutinib. Around 1.8 micrograms of genomic DNA were extracted from cryopreserved PBMCs for TCR beta library preparation. Longitudinal blood samples from CLL patients receiving ibrutinib monotherapy were subjected to high-throughput TCR beta sequencing. The patients were enrolled in a single-center, open-label phase 2 trial of ibrutinib monotherapy. A MiSeq instrument was used for deep resolution sequencing, which targeted depths ranging from 1 in 1 million up to 1 in 200,000 T cells, with coverage averaging 10x for each clonotype. TCR beta libraries were generated with the immunoSEQ hsTCRB Kit. Processing in the source paper ran as follows. ImmunoSEQ Data Assistant and ImmunoSEQ Analyzer were used for data analysis, and V, D and J genes were assigned according to IMGT definitions. Clonality, with values ranging from 0 to 1, was calculated as one minus the normalized Shannon entropy of productive rearrangement frequencies. Only overrepresented clonotypes making up at least 0.05% of the repertoire of each patient were included in the public clonotype analysis. About a dozen age-matched healthy donor repertoires from immuneACCESS served as clonality controls. As stored in TCRdb, this immuneACCESS dataset retains in-frame rearrangements with V and J assigned. A fraction of the clones does not appear; measured against another copy, unresolved V genes explain less than half of the discrepancy, and the remainder lacks a known reason. That table supplies the V and J calls and clone size; D and trimming were determined from the DNA. The sample table holds hundreds of thousands of clones, of which 60% to 80% were seen once. Over 5.5% of the sample is in the top ten clones.

The receptor chain draws on TRBV5-1 and TRBJ1-6; a tentative D call is TRBD1 (5 bases match). This TCR came from a human donor with chronic lymphocytic leukemia. The material was PBMCs, obtained after 12 months of ibrutinib treatment. The nucleotides read TGCGCCAGCAGCTTAGGGGTGAAAGAATCACCCCTCCACTTT. Its translation reads: CASSLGVKESPLHF.